What follows describes a single T cell receptor beta chain. This sample was taken from a study of response to subunit inactivated influenza vaccine. MiXCR, applied by TCRdb to the RT-PCR reads, yields one record per CDR3 protein. Counted here are about 520,000 distinct CDR3 sequences, less than 30% occurring once; the ten biggest clones make up under 2.5%. With 5 bases removed from V and 0 bases from J, the gap between germline ends came to 10 bases. This CDR3 is built from 14 residues. From germline, CDR1 is SEHNR and CDR2 FQNEAQ (reference sequence). The clonotype originates from a man aged 50-59 years who received an inactivated influenza vaccine. The source was CD4+ T cells sorted from PBMCs, collected about 5 days after vaccination. The chain combines TRBV7-9 with TRBJ1-1; D is unclear. The CDR3, as DNA: TGTGCCAGCAGCCCCAGGAACATGAACACTGAAGCTTTCTTT. Its protein product is CASSPRNMNTEAFF.